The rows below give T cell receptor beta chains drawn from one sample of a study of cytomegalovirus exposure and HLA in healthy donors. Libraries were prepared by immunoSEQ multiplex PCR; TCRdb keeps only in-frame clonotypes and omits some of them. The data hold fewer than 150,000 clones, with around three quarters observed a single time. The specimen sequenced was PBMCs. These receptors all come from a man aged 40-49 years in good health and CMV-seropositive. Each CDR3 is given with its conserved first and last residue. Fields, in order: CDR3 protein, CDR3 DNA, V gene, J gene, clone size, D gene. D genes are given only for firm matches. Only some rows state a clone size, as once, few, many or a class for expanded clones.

CDR3: CASSISRTGNYGYTF; DNA: TGTGCCAGTAGTATTAGCCGGACAGGGAACTATGGCTACACCTTC; V: TRBV19; J: TRBJ1-2; size: -; D: TRBD1
CDR3: CASRSGTGELFF; DNA: TGTGCCAGCCGGTCAGGGACCGGGGAGCTGTTTTTT; V: TRBV6-1; J: TRBJ2-2; size: -; D: -
CDR3: CSVRTRRSPYEQYF; DNA: TGCAGCGTACGGACACGACGGTCGCCTTACGAGCAGTACTTC; V: TRBV29-1; J: TRBJ2-7; size: -; D: -
CDR3: CASSPSGGIYNEQFF; DNA: TGTGCCAGTAGCCCCTCAGGGGGCATCTACAATGAGCAGTTCTTC; V: TRBV19; J: TRBJ2-1; size: -; D: TRBD1
CDR3: CASSIDRGLIYGYTF; DNA: TGTGCCAGTAGTATAGACAGGGGGCTGATCTATGGCTACACCTTC; V: TRBV19; J: TRBJ1-2; size: -; D: TRBD1
CDR3: CSLKQGSLSYEQYF; DNA: TGCAGCCTCAAACAGGGGTCGTTGTCCTACGAGCAGTACTTC; V: TRBV29-1; J: TRBJ2-7; size: -; D: TRBD1
CDR3: CASSQETRQNTEAFF; DNA: TGTGCCAGCAGCCAAGAGACGAGGCAGAACACTGAAGCTTTCTTT; V: TRBV4-2; J: TRBJ1-1; size: -; D: -
CDR3: CASSQSAGTGNEKLFF; DNA: TGCGCCAGCAGCCAATCTGCTGGGACAGGGAATGAAAAACTGTTTTTT; V: TRBV4-1; J: TRBJ1-4; size: -; D: TRBD1
CDR3: CASSEREFGPNEQFF; DNA: TGTGCCAGCAGTGAAAGGGAGTTCGGTCCTAATGAGCAGTTCTTC; V: TRBV2; J: TRBJ2-1; size: few; D: -
CDR3: CASSDRTGGGNEQYF; DNA: TGTGCCAGCAGCGACCGGACAGGGGGGGGAAACGAGCAGTACTTC; V: TRBV7-8; J: TRBJ2-7; size: -; D: TRBD1
CDR3: CAWSVVGGVNGYTF; DNA: TGTGCCTGGAGTGTAGTAGGGGGAGTGAATGGCTACACCTTC; V: TRBV30; J: TRBJ1-2; size: -; D: -